This TCR beta chain was captured by sequencing in a study of blood T cell repertoires in COVID-19. Study as a whole: The United States, Italy and Spain provided the acute and convalescent COVID-19 samples. Sample material is recorded as cDNA or gDNA derived from T cells, B-cell-depleted T cells, or PBMCs.

Original data processing: Reference gene primer amplification yielded estimated nucleated cell counts. Only in-frame clones appear in the TCRdb table, and some are missing; sequencing was by immunoSEQ multiplex PCR. V, J and clone size are taken as reported in that table, and D and trimming were inferred from the DNA itself. The table lists around 150,000 clones, more than 80% of them singletons. The CDR3 extends over 18 amino acids. Trimming removed 1 base from V and 2 bases from J; junction bases left unmatched: 9. CDR1 is MGHRA, CDR2 YSYEKL, per germline. This clone was seen more than once but under ten times.

The chain is built from TRBV4-1 and TRBJ2-1, with TRBD2 matching 9 bases. Sequenced input: peripheral blood. This TCR derives from a human donor in a cohort sampled during active COVID-19. The CDR3 protein is CASSQVLLSGGTYNEQFF. Written as DNA, the CDR3 is TGCGCCAGCAGCCAAGTCTTACTAAGCGGGGGGACCTACAATGAGCAGTTCTTC.